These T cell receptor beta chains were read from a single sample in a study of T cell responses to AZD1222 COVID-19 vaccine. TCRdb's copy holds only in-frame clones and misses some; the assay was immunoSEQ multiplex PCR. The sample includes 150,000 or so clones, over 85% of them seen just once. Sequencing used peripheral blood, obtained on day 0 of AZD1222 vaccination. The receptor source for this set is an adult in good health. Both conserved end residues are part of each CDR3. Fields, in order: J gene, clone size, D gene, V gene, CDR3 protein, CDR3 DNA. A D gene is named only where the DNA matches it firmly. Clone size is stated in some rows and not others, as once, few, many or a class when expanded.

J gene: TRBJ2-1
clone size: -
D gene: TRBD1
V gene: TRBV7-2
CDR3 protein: CASSPRQGALNEQFF
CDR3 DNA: TGTGCCAGCAGCCCCAGACAGGGGGCCCTCAATGAGCAGTTCTTC

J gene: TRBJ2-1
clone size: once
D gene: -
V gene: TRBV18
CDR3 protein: CASSPGGAFYNEQFF
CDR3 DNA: TGTGCCAGCTCACCGGGGGGGGCTTTCTACAATGAGCAGTTCTTC

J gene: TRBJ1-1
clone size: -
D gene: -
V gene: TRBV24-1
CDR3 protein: CASWNRDTEAFF
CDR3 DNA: TGTGCCAGCTGGAACAGGGACACTGAAGCTTTCTTT

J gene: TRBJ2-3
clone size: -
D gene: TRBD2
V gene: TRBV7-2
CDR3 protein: CASSSRGLAGDGYTQYF
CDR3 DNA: TGTGCCAGCAGCTCCCGGGGGCTAGCGGGAGACGGCTATACGCAGTATTTT

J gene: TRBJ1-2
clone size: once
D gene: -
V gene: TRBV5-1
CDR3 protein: CASSLGEGGGYGYTF
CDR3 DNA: TGCGCCAGCAGCTTGGGGGAGGGCGGCGGCTATGGCTACACCTTC

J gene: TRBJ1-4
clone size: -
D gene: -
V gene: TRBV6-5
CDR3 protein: CASSYRVSEKLFF
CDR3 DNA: TGTGCCAGCAGTTACAGGGTCAGCGAAAAACTGTTTTTT

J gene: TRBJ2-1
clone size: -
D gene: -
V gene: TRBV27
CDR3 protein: CASSWVRSSYNEQFF
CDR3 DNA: TGTGCCAGCAGTTGGGTCAGGAGCTCCTACAATGAGCAGTTCTTC

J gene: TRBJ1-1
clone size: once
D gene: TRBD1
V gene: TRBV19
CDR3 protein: CASSTRDRFEAFF
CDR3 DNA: TGTGCCAGTAGTACCAGGGACAGGTTTGAAGCTTTCTTT

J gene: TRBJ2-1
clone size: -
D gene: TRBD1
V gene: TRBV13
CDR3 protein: CASSFYRGLNEQFF
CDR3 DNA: TGTGCCAGCAGCTTTTACAGGGGGCTTAATGAGCAGTTCTTC

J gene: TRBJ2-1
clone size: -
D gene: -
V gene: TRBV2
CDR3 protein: CASSVYNEQFF
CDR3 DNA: TGTGCCAGCAGTGTTTACAATGAGCAGTTCTTC

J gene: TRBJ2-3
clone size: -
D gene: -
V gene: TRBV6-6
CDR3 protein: CASSYGGSPDTQYF
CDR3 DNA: TGTGCCAGCAGTTACGGAGGGTCCCCAGATACGCAGTATTTT

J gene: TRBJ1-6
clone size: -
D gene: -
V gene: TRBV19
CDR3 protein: CARLKVAGFYNSPLHF
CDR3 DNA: TGTGCCAGACTCAAAGTCGCAGGTTTCTATAATTCACCCCTCCACTTT

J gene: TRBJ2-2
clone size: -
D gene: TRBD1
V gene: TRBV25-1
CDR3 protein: CASSESRDSYTGELFF
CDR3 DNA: TGTGCCAGCAGTGAATCACGGGACAGCTACACCGGGGAGCTGTTTTTT

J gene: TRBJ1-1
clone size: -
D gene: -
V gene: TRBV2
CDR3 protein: CASSARPGNTEAFF
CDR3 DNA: TGTGCCAGCAGTGCACGACCTGGGAACACTGAAGCTTTCTTT

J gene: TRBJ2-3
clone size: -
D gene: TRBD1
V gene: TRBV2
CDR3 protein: CASSFHRGSSTDTQYF
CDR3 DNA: TGTGCCAGCAGTTTCCACAGGGGATCTAGCACAGATACGCAGTATTTT

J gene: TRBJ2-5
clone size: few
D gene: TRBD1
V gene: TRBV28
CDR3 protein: CASNGGRTGKSAQYF
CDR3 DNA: TGTGCCAGCAACGGAGGCAGGACAGGGAAAAGTGCCCAGTACTTC

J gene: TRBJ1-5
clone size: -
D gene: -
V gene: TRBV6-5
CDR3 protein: CASMDGGRGYQPQHF
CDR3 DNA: TGTGCCAGCATGGACGGCGGACGGGGATATCAGCCCCAGCATTTT

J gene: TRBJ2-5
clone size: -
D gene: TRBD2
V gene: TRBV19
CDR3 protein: CASSISGRLNITKKTQYF
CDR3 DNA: TGTGCCAGTAGTATTTCCGGGAGGTTAAATATTACCAAGAAGACCCAGTACTTC

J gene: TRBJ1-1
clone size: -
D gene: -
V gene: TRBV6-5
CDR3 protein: CASTTDKNTEAFF
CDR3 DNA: TGTGCCAGCACCACCGACAAGAACACTGAAGCTTTCTTT

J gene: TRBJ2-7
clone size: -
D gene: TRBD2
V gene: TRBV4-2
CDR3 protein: CASSQDPVTAGAYEQYF
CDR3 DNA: TGTGCCAGCAGCCAAGATCCGGTGACGGCGGGAGCCTACGAGCAGTACTTC

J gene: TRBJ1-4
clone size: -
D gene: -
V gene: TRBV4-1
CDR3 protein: CASSQVVVVGLAYNEKLFF
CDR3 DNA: TGCGCCAGCAGCCAAGTAGTTGTCGTAGGCTTGGCTTATAATGAAAAACTGTTTTTT

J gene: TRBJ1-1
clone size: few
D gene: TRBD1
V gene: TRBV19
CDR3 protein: CASSIRMGTGITEAFF
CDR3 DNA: TGTGCCAGTAGTATTCGAATGGGGACAGGGATCACTGAAGCTTTCTTT

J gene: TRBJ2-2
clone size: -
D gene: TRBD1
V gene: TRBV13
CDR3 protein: CASSRGDRVDTGELFF
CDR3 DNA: TGTGCCAGCAGCAGAGGGGACAGGGTGGACACCGGGGAGCTGTTTTTT

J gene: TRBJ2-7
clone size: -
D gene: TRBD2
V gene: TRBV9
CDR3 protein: CASSVGSGGHLSYEQYF
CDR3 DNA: TGTGCCAGCAGCGTAGGTAGCGGGGGGCACCTCTCCTACGAGCAGTACTTC

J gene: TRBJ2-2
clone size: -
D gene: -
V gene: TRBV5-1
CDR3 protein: CASSPEPRETGELFF
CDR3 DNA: TGCGCCAGCAGTCCGGAGCCCAGGGAGACCGGGGAGCTGTTTTTT

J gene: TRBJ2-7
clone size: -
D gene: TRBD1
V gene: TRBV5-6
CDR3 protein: CASSSLDRPYEQYF
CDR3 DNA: TGTGCCAGCAGCTCCCTGGACAGGCCCTACGAGCAGTACTTC

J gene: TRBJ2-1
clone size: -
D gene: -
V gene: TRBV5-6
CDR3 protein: CASSFIGSYNEQFF
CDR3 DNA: TGTGCCAGCAGCTTTATCGGATCCTACAATGAGCAGTTCTTC

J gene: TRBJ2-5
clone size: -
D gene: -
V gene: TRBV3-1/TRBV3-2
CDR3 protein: CASSQDLVRETQYF
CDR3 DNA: TGTGCCAGCAGCCAAGACCTAGTCCGGGAGACCCAGTACTTC

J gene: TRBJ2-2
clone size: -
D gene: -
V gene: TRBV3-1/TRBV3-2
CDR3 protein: CASSQRESGGELFF
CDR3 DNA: TGTGCCAGCAGCCAACGGGAGAGCGGCGGGGAGCTGTTTTTT

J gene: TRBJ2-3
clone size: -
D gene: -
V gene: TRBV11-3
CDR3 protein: CASSFSAASTDTQYF
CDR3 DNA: TGTGCCAGCAGCTTTTCAGCGGCTAGCACAGATACGCAGTATTTT

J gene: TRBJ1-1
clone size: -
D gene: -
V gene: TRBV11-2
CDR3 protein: CASSWGIGNTEAFF
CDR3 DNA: TGTGCCAGCAGTTGGGGAATTGGGAACACTGAAGCTTTCTTT

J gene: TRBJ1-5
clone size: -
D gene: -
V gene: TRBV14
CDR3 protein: CASSQFYVVSNQPQHF
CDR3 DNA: TGTGCCAGCAGCCAATTTTATGTGGTCTCCAATCAGCCCCAGCATTTT

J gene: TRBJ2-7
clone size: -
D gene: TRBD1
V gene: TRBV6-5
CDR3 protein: CASRPDRAYEQYF
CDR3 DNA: TGTGCCAGCAGACCTGACAGGGCCTACGAGCAGTACTTC

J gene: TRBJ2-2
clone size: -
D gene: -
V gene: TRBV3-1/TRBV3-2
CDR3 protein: CASSQVRGRGKAGELFF
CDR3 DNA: TGTGCCAGCAGCCAAGTGCGGGGGCGGGGGAAAGCCGGGGAGCTGTTTTTT

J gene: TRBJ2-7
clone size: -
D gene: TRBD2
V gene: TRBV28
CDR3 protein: CASSLWVAGGPNEQYF
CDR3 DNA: TGTGCCAGCAGTTTATGGGTAGCGGGAGGGCCCAACGAGCAGTACTTC

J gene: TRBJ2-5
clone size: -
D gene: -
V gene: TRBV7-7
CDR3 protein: CASSPQGRETQYF
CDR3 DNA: TGTGCTAGCAGCCCCCAGGGGCGGGAGACCCAGTACTTC

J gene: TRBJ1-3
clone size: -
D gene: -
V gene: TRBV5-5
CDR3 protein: CASSSGGSGNTIYF
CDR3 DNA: TGTGCCAGCAGTTCGGGGGGTTCTGGAAACACCATATATTTT

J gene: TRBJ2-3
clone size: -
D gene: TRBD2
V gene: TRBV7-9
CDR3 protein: CASSLGLATDTQYF
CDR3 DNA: TGTGCCAGCAGCTTAGGACTAGCTACAGATACGCAGTATTTT

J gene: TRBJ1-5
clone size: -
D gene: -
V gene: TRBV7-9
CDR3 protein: CASSLGINQPQHF
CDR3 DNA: TGTGCCAGCAGCTTAGGCATAAATCAGCCCCAGCATTTT

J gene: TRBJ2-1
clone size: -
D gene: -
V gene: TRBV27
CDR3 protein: CASSPRGYNEQFF
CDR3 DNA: TGTGCCAGCAGTCCAAGGGGCTACAATGAGCAGTTCTTC

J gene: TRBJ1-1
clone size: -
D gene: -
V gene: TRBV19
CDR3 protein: CASSIDWGVAFF
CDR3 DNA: TGTGCCAGTAGTATCGATTGGGGAGTAGCTTTCTTT

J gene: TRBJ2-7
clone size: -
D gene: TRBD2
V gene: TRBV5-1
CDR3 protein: CASSSGGSAYEQYF
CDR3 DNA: TGCGCCAGCAGCTCGGGAGGCTCCGCCTACGAGCAGTACTTC

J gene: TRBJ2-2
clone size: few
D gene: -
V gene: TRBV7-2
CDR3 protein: CASSSAGGYNTGELFF
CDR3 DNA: TGTGCCAGCAGCTCTGCTGGCGGATACAACACCGGGGAGCTGTTTTTT

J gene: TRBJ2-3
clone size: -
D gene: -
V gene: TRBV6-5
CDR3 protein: CASIRAPTTADTQYF
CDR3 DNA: TGTGCCAGCATTCGAGCCCCAACGACGGCAGATACGCAGTATTTT

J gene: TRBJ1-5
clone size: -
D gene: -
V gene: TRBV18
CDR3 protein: CASSPQAAAGNQPQHF
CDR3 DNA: TGTGCCAGCTCACCACAGGCAGCCGCGGGGAATCAGCCCCAGCATTTT

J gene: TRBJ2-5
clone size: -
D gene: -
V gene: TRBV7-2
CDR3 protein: CASSLPRGIPQETQYF
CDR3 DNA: TGTGCCAGCAGCTTACCTCGCGGAATTCCGCAAGAGACCCAGTACTTC

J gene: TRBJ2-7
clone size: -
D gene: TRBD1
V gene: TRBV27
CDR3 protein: CASSPGTGPYEQYF
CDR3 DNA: TGTGCCAGCAGCCCCGGGACAGGGCCCTACGAGCAGTACTTC

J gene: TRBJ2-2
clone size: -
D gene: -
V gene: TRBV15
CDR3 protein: CATSRDLRPQRATGELFF
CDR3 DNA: TGTGCCACCAGCAGAGATCTCCGACCCCAGAGGGCCACCGGGGAGCTGTTTTTT

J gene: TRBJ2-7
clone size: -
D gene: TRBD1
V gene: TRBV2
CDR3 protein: CASSATGGSYEQYF
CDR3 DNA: TGTGCCAGCAGCGCAACAGGGGGCTCCTACGAGCAGTACTTC

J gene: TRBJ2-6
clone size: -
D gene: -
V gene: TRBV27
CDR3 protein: CASSLSRQGGSSGANVLTF
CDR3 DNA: TGTGCCAGCAGTTTATCCCGACAGGGAGGGAGCTCTGGGGCCAACGTCCTGACTTTC

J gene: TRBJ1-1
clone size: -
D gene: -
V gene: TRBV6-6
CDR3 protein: CASSGGTSEAFF
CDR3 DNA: TGTGCCAGCAGCGGCGGGACGTCGGAAGCTTTCTTT